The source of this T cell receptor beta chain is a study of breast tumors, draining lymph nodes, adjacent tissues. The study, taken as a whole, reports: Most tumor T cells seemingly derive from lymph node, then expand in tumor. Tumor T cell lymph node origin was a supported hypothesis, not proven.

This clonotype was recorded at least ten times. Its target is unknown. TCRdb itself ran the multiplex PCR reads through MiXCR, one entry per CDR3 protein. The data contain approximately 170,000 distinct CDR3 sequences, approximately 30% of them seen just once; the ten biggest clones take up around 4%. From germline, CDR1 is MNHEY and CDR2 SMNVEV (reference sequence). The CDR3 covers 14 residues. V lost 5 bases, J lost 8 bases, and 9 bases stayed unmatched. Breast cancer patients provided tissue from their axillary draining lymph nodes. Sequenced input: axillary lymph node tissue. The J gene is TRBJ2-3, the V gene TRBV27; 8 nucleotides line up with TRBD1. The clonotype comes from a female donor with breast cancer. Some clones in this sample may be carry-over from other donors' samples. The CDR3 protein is CASSLEGQGGTQYF. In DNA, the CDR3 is TGTGCCAGCAGTCTTGAAGGACAGGGTGGTACGCAGTATTTT.